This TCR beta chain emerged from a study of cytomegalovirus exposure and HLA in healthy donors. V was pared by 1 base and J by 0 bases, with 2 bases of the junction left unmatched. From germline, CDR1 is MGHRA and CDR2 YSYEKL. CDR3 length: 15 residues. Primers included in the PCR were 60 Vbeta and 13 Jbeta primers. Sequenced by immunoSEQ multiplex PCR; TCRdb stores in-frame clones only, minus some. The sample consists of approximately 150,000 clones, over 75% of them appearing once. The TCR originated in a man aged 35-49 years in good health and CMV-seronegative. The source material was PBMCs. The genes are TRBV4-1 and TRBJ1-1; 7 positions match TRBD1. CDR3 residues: CASSQGGTVNTEAFF. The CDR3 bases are TGCGCCAGCAGCCAAGGAGGGACAGTGAACACTGAAGCTTTCTTT.